One sample yielded the 7 T cell receptor beta chains listed below, sequenced in a study of cytotoxic CD8 clonotypes in ibrutinib-treated CLL. The repertoire was sequenced with immunoSEQ multiplex PCR; TCRdb's copy has only in-frame clones and lacks some. The repertoire includes 300,000 to 350,000 clones, approximately 80% of them detected once, and 6.5% to 8% sits in the top ten. Sequences were derived from PBMCs, sampled before ibrutinib treatment. The receptors shown here come from a human donor with chronic lymphocytic leukemia.

This clone was seen at least ten times. This sequence joins TRBV10-2 and TRBJ2-7; TRBD1 agrees at 7 bases. Germline values: CDR1 WSHSY, CDR2 SAAADI. The CDR3 is 16 amino acids. The junction had 14 bases not matched to a gene; V was cut back by 7 bases and J by 2 bases. The CDR3 DNA sequence: TGCGCCAGCAAGCTAGATTGGGACAGCAAAACCTACGAGCAGTACTTC. Encoded protein: CASKLDWDSKTYEQYF.

This clone showed up just a few times. The chain couples TRBV7-2 to TRBJ1-5; D remains unclear. This CDR3 is 13 amino acids long. Trimming removed 0 bases at V and 3 bases at J, with 3 bases between. Germline V lookup: CDR1 SGHTA, CDR2 FQGNSA. The CDR3 coding sequence is TGTGCCAGCAGCTTAGCCCACAATCAGCCCCAGCATTTT. Translated: CASSLAHNQPQHF.

This chain connects TRBV10-2 to TRBJ2-1; 9 nucleotides agree with TRBD2. CDR1 and CDR2 (germline): WSHSY, SAAADI. V shed 7 bases, J shed 8 bases, and the junction held 24 bases outside the gene matches. There are 19 residues in the CDR3. The CDR3 coding sequence is TGCGCCAGCAACCAAGGGGTGGGGCCAGGGGGACTAGCTTCCCATGAGCAGTTCTTC. This codes for CASNQGVGPGGLASHEQFF.

This clone was seen a single time. The chain has TRBV20-1 and TRBJ1-1; a weak D match, TRBD1 (5 bases). There are 11 residues in the CDR3. Per germline, CDR1 DFQATT and CDR2 SNEGSKA (reference sequence). CDR3 sequence: CQRGVADEAFF. The CDR3 region has the DNA TGCCAACGGGGGGTAGCCGATGAAGCTTTCTTT.

This chain uses TRBV25-1 with TRBJ1-1; 9 nucleotides agree with TRBD1. The CDR3 extends over 15 amino acids. Trimming cost V 6 bases and J 4 bases; bases outside gene matches: 9. Per germline, CDR1 MGHDK and CDR2 SYGVNS. In nucleotides, the CDR3 is TGTGCCAGCAGCGACCCGGGGACAGGGAGCACTGAAGCTTTCTTT. It is translated as CASSDPGTGSTEAFF.

This chain joins TRBV10-3 and TRBJ2-3; a weak D match, TRBD2 (6 bases). The CDR3 runs to 17 residues. Germline V gene lookup returns CDR1 ENHRY and CDR2 SYGVKD. V was trimmed by 0 bases and J by 2 bases, leaving 15 bases between them. The CDR3 region is CAISESTARGVTDTQYF. In DNA form, the CDR3 reads TGTGCCATCAGTGAGTCGACGGCGCGGGGAGTCACAGATACGCAGTATTTT.

The chain joins TRBV7-6 to TRBJ2-7; the match to TRBD2 covers 9 bases. This CDR3 has 16 residues. Unmatched junction bases numbered 5, after V lost 2 bases and J lost 0 bases. Germline V gene data show CDR1 as SGHVS and CDR2 as FNYEAQ. CDR3 residues: CASSLKTSGSSYEQYF. The CDR3, as DNA: TGTGCCAGCAGCTTAAAGACTAGCGGAAGCTCCTACGAGCAGTACTTC.